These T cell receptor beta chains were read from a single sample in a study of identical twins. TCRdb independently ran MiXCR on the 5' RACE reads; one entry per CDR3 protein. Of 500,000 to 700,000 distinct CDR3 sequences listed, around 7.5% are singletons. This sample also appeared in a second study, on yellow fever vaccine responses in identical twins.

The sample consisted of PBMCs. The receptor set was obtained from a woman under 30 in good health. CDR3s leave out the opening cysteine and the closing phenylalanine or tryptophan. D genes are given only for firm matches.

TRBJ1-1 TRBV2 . ASSEDANTEAF
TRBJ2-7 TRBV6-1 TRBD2 ASRGGRASEQY
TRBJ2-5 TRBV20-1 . SATGGPQETQY
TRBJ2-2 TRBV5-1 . ASRKIRDTGELF
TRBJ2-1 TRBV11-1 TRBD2 ASSFGLAGGPIWYNEQF
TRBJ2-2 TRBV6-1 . ASSEILNTGELF
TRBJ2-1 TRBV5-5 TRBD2 ASSANTGTSGYNEQF
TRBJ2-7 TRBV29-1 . SAPLNFYEQY
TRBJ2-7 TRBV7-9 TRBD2 ASRSSAGEGYEQY
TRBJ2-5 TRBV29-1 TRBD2 SVPSGEETQY
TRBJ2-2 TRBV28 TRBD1 ASSETGVAGELF
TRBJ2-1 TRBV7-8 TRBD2 ASSLGQGLEVF
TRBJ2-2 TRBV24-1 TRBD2 ATSGGLAGAYTGELF
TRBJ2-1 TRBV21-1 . ASSKDQGSGPSSYNEQF
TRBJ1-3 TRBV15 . ATSRHYRVGNTIY
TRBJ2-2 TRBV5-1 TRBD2 ASSISGGHGTGELF
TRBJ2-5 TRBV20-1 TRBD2 SARDQGLAQETQY
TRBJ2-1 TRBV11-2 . ASSGLGFYEQF
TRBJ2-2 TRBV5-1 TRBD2 ASSLALAGGHTGELF
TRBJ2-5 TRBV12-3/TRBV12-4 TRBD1 ASSLLVPGTGGVGTQY
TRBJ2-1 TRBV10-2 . ASSEAYNEQF
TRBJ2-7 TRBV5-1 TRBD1 ASSLTGTGGSHEQY
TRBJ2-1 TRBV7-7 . ASSLRGLGDEQF
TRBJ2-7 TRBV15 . ATSRDGASEQY
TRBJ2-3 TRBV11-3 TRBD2 ASSFEGLVTDTQY
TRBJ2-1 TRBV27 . ASSSPLEQF
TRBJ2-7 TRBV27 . ATRGSVPTKQY
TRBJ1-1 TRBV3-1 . ASSPLEMNTEAF
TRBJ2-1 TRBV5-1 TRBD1 ASSLGDRVDEQF
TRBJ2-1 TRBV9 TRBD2 ASSVEAGMASEQF
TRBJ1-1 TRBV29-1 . SVEELLNTEAF
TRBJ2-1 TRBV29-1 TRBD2 SGTSGGGREQF
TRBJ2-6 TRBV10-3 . AISVIQTLSGANVLT
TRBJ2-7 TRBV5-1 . ASTKSGTDLSYEQY
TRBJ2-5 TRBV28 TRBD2 ASSSRRGLEMYQETQY
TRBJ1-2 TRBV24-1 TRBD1 ATSDSGTGGPGYGYT
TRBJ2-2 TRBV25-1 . ASRTGQGTGELF
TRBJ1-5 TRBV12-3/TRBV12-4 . ASSFFGPNQPQH
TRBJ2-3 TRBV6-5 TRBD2 ASSYRTMDLGRAADTQY
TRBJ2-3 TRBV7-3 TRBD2 ASSSGGTSLRTDTQY
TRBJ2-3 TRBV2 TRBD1 ASGGTGTSTDTQY
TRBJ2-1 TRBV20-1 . SARDHGRMANEQF
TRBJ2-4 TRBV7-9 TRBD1 ASSPADRAWDIQY
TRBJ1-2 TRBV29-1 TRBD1 SVDRQGPYGYT
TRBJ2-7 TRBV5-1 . ASSLEVSNYEQY
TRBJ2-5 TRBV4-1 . ASSQERGPRETQY
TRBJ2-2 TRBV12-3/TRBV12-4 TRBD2 ASSFSGGMRGELF
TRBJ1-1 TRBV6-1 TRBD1 ASRGHRGSMNTEAF
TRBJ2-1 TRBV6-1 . ASRLNIAAYNEQF
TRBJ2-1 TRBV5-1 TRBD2 ASSYQGSGLRGDRQF
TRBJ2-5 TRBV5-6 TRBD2 ASSLAGTTIGETQY
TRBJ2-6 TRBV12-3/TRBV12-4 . ASSLATRLVSGANVLT